These T cell receptor beta chains were read from a single sample in a study of control samples from healthy donors and cancer patients. Sequencing used immunoSEQ multiplex PCR; TCRdb keeps in-frame clones, though not all of them. The table has 60,000 to 75,000 clones, roughly 87% seen once. Input material: PBMCs. The receptor source for this set is a man aged 55 to 69 with colorectal cancer. The CDR3 runs from the conserved cysteine through the conserved F or W. The D gene is left open where the match is weak. Expanded clones get a size class; other rows say once, few or many, or leave the size out.

>TRBV11-2|TRBD2|NA|TRBJ2-5
TGTGCCAGCAGCTATCCCGGGACTAGCGGGGGGGCTGCGGAAGAGACCCAGTACTTC
CASSYPGTSGGAAEETQYF
>TRBV11-2|TRBD2|NA|TRBJ2-7
TGTGCCAGCAGCTTAGCGACTAGCGGGGGCTACGAGCAGTACTTC
CASSLATSGGYEQYF
>TRBV7-9|TRBD1|NA|TRBJ2-7
TGTGCCAGCAGCCTGGGGACAGGGGACGAGCAGTACTTC
CASSLGTGDEQYF
>TRBV6-5|NA|NA|TRBJ1-1
TGTGCCAGCTGCGGACGGGAGAACACTGAAGCTTTCTTT
CASCGRENTEAFF
>TRBV5-1|NA|NA|TRBJ2-1
TGCGCCAGCAGCTCCCGGGACTTGGGCAATGAGCAGTTCTTC
CASSSRDLGNEQFF
>TRBV7-3|NA|once|TRBJ1-1
TGTGCCAGCAGCTTGGGGGGGCACACTGAAGCTTTCTTT
CASSLGGHTEAFF
>TRBV5-1|TRBD2|NA|TRBJ2-5
TGCGCCAGCAGAAACCGGGGGGTGTACGAGACCCAGTACTTC
CASRNRGVYETQYF
>TRBV5-6|NA|NA|TRBJ1-2
TGTGCCAGCAGCTTGTGGAGGGACCCCAACTATGGCTACACCTTC
CASSLWRDPNYGYTF
>TRBV28|NA|few|TRBJ1-4
TGTGCCAGCACTCAAAGGGGGGAAAAACTGTTTTTT
CASTQRGEKLFF
>TRBV19|NA|once|TRBJ2-7
TGTGCCAGTAGTATAGAAGGCCGTTCCTACGAGCAGTACTTC
CASSIEGRSYEQYF
>TRBV11-3|NA|NA|TRBJ2-5
TGTGCCAGCAGCTTAGGGGCGAGAGGGGAGACCCAGTACTTC
CASSLGARGETQYF
>TRBV6-1|TRBD2|NA|TRBJ2-3
TGTGCCAGCAGTGAATTTTGGCGGGGGAGCACAGATACGCAGTATTTT
CASSEFWRGSTDTQYF
>TRBV13|NA|NA|TRBJ1-4
TGTGCCAGCAGCTTAGGGGAGGGAAAAAATGAAAAACTGTTTTTT
CASSLGEGKNEKLFF
>TRBV5-4|NA|once|TRBJ2-5
TGTGCCAGCAGCTCCGGGACAAGCCAAGAGACCCAGTACTTC
CASSSGTSQETQYF
>TRBV29-1|NA|NA|TRBJ1-1
TGCAGCGTGGCCGGAAGAGGGACTGAAGCTTTCTTT
CSVAGRGTEAFF
>TRBV3-1/TRBV3-2|NA|once|TRBJ1-3
TGTGCCAGCAGCCAATGGGTCGGAAACACCATATATTTT
CASSQWVGNTIYF
>TRBV28|NA|NA|TRBJ2-3
TGTGCCAGCAGGGGTTCTTGGCAGTGGTCCACAGATACGCAGTATTTT
CASRGSWQWSTDTQYF
>TRBV2|TRBD2|NA|TRBJ2-2
TGTGCCAGAAACTTACGCGGGGGGGCGAGCACCGGGGAGCTGTTTTTT
CARNLRGGASTGELFF
>TRBV7-2|TRBD1|NA|TRBJ1-1
TGTGCCAGCAGCTTGGGGACAGGGGTGAGGACTGAAGCTTTCTTT
CASSLGTGVRTEAFF
>TRBV10-3|NA|NA|TRBJ2-1
TGTGCCATCAGTGAGTCGACAGCCTCATACAATGAGCAGTTCTTC
CAISESTASYNEQFF
>TRBV7-2|TRBD1|NA|TRBJ1-2
TGTGCCAGCAGCTCATACAGGGGGCTTCGGTATGGCTACACCTTC
CASSSYRGLRYGYTF
>TRBV7-2|NA|NA|TRBJ2-7
TGTGCCAGCAGCCTACGGTACGAGCAGTACTTC
CASSLRYEQYF
>TRBV6-1|NA|NA|TRBJ1-1
TGTGCCAGCAGTGAGTACGTTCGCCCCGAAGCTTTCTTT
CASSEYVRPEAFF
>TRBV4-2|TRBD2|few|TRBJ2-7
TGTGCCAGCAGCCTGGGACTAGCGGGGCCCTACGAGCAGTACTTC
CASSLGLAGPYEQYF
>TRBV14|NA|NA|TRBJ1-2
TGTGCCAGCAGCGCTGAGACAGGAATTGGCTACACCTTC
CASSAETGIGYTF
>TRBV7-2|NA|NA|TRBJ1-6
TGTGCCAGCAGCCATCAGCGCTCACCCCTCCACTTT
CASSHQRSPLHF
>TRBV12-3/TRBV12-4|NA|NA|TRBJ1-4
TGTGCCAGCAGTTTTCCTAATGAAAAACTGTTTTTT
CASSFPNEKLFF
>TRBV5-1|NA|NA|TRBJ2-2
TGCGCCAGCAGCTTGAGCGGGGAGCTGTTTTTT
CASSLSGELFF
>TRBV2|NA|NA|TRBJ2-1
TGTGCCAGCAGGGGCGGCTTGGGAGCCCACAGCTCCTACAATGAGCAGTTCTTC
CASRGGLGAHSSYNEQFF
>TRBV29-1|TRBD1|NA|TRBJ2-7
TGCAGCGTTGAAGATACTGGGGGACAGGGGGGCTCCTACGAGCAGTACTTC
CSVEDTGGQGGSYEQYF
>TRBV29-1|NA|NA|TRBJ2-3
TGCAGCCAAAAAGGGGGGTCTACAGATACGCAGTATTTT
CSQKGGSTDTQYF
>TRBV7-9|NA|NA|TRBJ2-2
TGTGCCAGCAGCTTGGGGGGCGCGAACACCGGGGAGCTGTTTTTT
CASSLGGANTGELFF
>TRBV7-9|TRBD1|once|TRBJ1-3
TGTGCCAGCAGCCTACAGGGGGGAAACACCATATATTTT
CASSLQGGNTIYF
>TRBV4-2|NA|NA|TRBJ1-1
TGTGCCAGCAGCCACTCCGGGGCAGGGAACACTGAAGCTTTCTTT
CASSHSGAGNTEAFF
>TRBV6-1|TRBD1|NA|TRBJ2-1
TGTGCCGGCAGTGAAGGGACAGGTTTGTTCAATGAGCAGTTCTTC
CAGSEGTGLFNEQFF
>TRBV5-6|TRBD1|NA|TRBJ2-7
TGTGCCAGCAGCTGGGGACAGGGCTCCTACGAGCAGTACTTC
CASSWGQGSYEQYF
>TRBV30|TRBD1|NA|TRBJ1-2
TGTGCCTGGGGGACCCAGGGGGCCTATGGCTACACCTTC
CAWGTQGAYGYTF
>TRBV5-4|NA|once|TRBJ2-7
TGTGCCAGCAGCCGGGACGGATACGAGCAGTACTTC
CASSRDGYEQYF
>TRBV3-1/TRBV3-2|TRBD2|NA|TRBJ2-7
TGTGCCAGCAGCCAAAGAGCGGGAGAATCGGGCGAGCAGTACTTC
CASSQRAGESGEQYF
>TRBV30|NA|NA|TRBJ1-6
TGTGCCTGGACTATCCGGGGTATCTATAATTCACCCCTCCACTTT
CAWTIRGIYNSPLHF
>TRBV7-6|TRBD2|NA|TRBJ2-3
TGTGCCAGCAGCCAACTAGCGGGGGGGCTAAATACGCAGTATTTT
CASSQLAGGLNTQYF